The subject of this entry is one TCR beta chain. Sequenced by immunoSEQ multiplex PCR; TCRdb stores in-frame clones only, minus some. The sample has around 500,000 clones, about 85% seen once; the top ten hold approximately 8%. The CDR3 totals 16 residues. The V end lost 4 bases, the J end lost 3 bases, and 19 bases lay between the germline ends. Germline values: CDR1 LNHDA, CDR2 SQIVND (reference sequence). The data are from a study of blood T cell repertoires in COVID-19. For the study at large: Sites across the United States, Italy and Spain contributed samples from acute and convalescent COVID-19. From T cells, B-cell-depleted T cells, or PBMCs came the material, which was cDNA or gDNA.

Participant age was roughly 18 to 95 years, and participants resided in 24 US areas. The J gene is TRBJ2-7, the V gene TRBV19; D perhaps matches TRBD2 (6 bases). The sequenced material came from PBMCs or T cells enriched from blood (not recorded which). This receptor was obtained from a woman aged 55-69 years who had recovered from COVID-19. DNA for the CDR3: TGTGCCAGTAGTAGGGGCACCGGGACTGCGATCTACGAGCAGTACTTC. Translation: CASSRGTGTAIYEQYF.